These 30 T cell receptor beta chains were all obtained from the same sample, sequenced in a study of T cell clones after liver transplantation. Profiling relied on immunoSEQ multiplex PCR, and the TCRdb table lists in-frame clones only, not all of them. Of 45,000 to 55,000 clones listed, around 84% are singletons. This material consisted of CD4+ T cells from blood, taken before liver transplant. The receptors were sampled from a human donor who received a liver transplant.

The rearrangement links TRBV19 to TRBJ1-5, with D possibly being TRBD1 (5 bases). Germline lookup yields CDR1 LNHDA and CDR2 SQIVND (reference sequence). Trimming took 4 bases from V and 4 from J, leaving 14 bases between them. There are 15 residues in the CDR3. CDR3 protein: CASSRSGPGNQPQHF. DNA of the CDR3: TGTGCCAGTAGTAGGTCAGGGCCAGGGAATCAGCCCCAGCATTTT.

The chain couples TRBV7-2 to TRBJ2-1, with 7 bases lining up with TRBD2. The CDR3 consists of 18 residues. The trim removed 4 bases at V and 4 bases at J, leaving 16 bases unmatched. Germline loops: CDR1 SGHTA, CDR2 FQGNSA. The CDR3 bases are TGTGCCAGCAGCTCCTCCGATACGGGACTACCCAGATACAATGAGCAGTTCTTC. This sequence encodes CASSSSDTGLPRYNEQFF. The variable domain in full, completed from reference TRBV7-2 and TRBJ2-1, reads GAGVSQSPSNKVTEKGKDVELRCDPISGHTALYWYRQSLGQGLEFLIYFQGNSAPDKSGLPSDRFSAERTGGSVSTLTIQRTQQEDSAVYLCASSSSDTGLPRYNEQFFGPGTRLTVL.

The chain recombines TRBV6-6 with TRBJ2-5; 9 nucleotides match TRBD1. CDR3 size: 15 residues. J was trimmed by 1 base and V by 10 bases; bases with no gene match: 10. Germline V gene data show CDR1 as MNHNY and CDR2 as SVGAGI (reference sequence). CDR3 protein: CATTRQGGVQETQYF. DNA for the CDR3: TGTGCCACTACCCGACAGGGGGGCGTCCAAGAGACCCAGTACTTC.

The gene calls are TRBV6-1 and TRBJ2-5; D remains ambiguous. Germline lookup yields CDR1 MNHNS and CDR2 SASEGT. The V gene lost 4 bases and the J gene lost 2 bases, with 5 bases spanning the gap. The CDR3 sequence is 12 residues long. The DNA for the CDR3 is TGTGCCAGCAGTGCACAGCAAGAGACCCAGTACTTC. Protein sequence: CASSAQQETQYF.

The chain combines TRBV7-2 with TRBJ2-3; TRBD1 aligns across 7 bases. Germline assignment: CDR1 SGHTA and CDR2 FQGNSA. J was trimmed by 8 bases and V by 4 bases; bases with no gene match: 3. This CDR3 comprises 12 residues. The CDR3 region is CASSSSGGTQYF. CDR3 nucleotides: TGTGCCAGCAGCTCCTCAGGGGGTACGCAGTATTTT.

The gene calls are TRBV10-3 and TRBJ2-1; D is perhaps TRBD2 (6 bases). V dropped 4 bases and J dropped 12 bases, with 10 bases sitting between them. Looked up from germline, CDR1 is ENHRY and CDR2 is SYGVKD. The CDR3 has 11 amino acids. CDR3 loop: CAISAGEPQFF. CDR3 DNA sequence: TGTGCCATCAGTGCGGGGGAGCCGCAGTTCTTC.

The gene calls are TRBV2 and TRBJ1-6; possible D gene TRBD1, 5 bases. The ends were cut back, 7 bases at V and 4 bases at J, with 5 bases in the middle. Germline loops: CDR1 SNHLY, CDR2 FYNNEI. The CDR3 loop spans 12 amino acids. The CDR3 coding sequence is TGTGCCAGCAAGGGGTATAATTCACCCCTCCACTTT. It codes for CASKGYNSPLHF.

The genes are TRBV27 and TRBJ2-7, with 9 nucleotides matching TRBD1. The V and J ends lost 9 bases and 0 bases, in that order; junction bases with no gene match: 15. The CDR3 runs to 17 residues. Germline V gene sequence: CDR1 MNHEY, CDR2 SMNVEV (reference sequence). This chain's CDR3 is CARGGQGRFWDSYEQYF. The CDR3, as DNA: TGTGCCAGGGGGGGACAGGGAAGGTTTTGGGACTCCTACGAGCAGTACTTC.

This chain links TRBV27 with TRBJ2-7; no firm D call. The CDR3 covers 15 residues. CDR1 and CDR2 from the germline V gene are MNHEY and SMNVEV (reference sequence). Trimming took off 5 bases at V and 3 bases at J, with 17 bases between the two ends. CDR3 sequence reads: CASSPSDYKVYEQYF. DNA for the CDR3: TGTGCCAGCAGTCCCTCGGATTACAAGGTCTACGAGCAGTACTTC.

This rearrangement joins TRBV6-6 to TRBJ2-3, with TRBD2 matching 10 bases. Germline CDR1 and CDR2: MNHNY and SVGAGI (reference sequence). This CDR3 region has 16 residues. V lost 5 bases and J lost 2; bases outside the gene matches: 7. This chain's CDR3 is CASSRRTSGYTDTQYF. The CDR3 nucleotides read TGTGCCAGCAGTAGACGGACTAGCGGTTACACAGATACGCAGTATTTT.

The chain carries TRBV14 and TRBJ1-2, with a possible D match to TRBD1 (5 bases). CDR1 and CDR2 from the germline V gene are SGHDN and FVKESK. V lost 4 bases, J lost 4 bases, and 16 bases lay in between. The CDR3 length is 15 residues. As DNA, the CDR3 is TGTGCCAGCAGCCCGGTGGGGGTTGGTAGCTATGGCTACACCTTC. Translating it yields CASSPVGVGSYGYTF.

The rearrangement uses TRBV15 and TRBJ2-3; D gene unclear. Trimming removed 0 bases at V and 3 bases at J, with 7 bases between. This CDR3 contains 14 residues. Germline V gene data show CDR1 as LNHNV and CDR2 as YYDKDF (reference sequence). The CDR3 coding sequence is TGTGCCACCAGCAGAGAGGGTAGGACAGATACGCAGTATTTT. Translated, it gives CATSREGRTDTQYF.

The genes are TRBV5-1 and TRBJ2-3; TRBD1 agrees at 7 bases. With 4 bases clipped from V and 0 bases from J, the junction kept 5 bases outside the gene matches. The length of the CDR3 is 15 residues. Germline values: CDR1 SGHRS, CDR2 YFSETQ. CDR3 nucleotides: TGCGCCAGCAGCGAGGGACAGCCAAGCACAGATACGCAGTATTTT. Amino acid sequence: CASSEGQPSTDTQYF.

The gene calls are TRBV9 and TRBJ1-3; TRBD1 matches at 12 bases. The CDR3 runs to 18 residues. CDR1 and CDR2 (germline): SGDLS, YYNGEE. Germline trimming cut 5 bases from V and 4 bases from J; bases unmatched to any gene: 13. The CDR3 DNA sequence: TGTGCCAGCAGTGCCGGGACAGGGGGCTCCCTCGGCGGAAACACCATATATTTT. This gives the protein CASSAGTGGSLGGNTIYF.

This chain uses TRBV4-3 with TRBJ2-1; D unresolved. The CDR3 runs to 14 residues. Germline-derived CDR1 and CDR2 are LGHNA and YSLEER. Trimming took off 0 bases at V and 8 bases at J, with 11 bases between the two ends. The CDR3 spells CASSQDHGRDEQFF. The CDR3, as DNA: TGCGCCAGCAGCCAAGATCACGGGCGAGATGAGCAGTTCTTC.

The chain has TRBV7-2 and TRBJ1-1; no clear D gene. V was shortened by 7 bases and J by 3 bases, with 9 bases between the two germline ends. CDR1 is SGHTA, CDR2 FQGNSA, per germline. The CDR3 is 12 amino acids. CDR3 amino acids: CASTPSYTEAFF. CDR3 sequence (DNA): TGTGCCAGCACCCCGAGCTACACTGAAGCTTTCTTT.

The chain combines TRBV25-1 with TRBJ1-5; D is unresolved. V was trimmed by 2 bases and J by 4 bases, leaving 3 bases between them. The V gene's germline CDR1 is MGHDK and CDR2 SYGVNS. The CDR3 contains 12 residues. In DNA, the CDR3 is TGTGCCAGCAGTGAAGTGAATCAGCCCCAGCATTTT. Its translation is CASSEVNQPQHF. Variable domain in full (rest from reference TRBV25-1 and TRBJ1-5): EADIYQTPRYLVIGTGKKITLECSQTMGHDKMYWYQQDPGMELHLIHYSYGVNSTEKGDLSSESTVSRIRTEHFPLTLESARPSHTSQYLCASSEVNQPQHFGDGTRLSIL.

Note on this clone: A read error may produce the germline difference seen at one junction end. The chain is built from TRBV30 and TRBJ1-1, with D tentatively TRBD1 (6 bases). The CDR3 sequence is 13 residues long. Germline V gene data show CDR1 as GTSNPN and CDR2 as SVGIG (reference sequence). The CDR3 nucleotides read TGTGCCTGTAGTGGCAGGGGCAGGACTGAAGCTTTCTTT. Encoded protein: CACSGRGRTEAFF.

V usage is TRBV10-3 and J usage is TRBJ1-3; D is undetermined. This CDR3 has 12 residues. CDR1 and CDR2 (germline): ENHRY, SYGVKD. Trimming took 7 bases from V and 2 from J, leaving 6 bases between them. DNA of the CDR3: TGTGCCATCATGGGGACTGGAAACACCATATATTTT. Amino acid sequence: CAIMGTGNTIYF.

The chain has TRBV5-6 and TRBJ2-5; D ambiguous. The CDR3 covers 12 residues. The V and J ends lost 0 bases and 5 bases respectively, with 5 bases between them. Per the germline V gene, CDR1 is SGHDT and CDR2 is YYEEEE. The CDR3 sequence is CASSLVAETQYF. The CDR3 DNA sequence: TGTGCCAGCAGCTTGGTGGCGGAGACCCAGTACTTC.

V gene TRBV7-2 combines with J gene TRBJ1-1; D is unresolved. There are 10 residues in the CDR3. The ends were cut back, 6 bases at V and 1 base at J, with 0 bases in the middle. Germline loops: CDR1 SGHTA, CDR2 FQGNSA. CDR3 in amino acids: CASRNTEAFF. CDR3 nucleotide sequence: TGTGCCAGCAGGAACACTGAAGCTTTCTTT. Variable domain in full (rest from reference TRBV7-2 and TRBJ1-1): GAGVSQSPSNKVTEKGKDVELRCDPISGHTALYWYRQSLGQGLEFLIYFQGNSAPDKSGLPSDRFSAERTGGSVSTLTIQRTQQEDSAVYLCASRNTEAFFGQGTRLTVV.

The DNA of the CDR3 is TGTGCCAGCAGTTACCGGCCCTTCTATGGCTACACCTTC. Its translation: CASSYRPFYGYTF. The chain employs TRBV6-5 and TRBJ1-2; D gene ambiguous. Trimming pared 2 bases from V and 4 bases from J, leaving 8 bases between. This CDR3 contains 13 residues. From germline, CDR1 is MNHEY and CDR2 SVGAGI.

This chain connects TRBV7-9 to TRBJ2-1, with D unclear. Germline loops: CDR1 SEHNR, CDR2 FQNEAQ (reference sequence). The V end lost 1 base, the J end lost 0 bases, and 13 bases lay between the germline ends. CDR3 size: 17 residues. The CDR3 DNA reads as TGTGCCAGCAGCTTAGTTTTCGAGTCCGACTCCTACAATGAGCAGTTCTTC. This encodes CASSLVFESDSYNEQFF.

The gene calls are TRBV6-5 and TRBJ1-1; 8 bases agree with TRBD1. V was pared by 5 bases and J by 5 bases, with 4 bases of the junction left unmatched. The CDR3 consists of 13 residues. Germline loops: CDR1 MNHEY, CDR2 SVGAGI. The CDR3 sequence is CASSPGQVTEAFF. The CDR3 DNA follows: TGTGCCAGCAGTCCGGGACAGGTTACTGAAGCTTTCTTT.

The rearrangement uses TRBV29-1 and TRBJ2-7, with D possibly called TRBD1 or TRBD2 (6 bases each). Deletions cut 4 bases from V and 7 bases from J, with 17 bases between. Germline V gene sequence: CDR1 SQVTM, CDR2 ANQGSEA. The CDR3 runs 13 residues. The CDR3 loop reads CSVGGASTREQYF. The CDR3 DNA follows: TGCAGCGTTGGGGGGGCATCCACTAGGGAGCAGTACTTC.

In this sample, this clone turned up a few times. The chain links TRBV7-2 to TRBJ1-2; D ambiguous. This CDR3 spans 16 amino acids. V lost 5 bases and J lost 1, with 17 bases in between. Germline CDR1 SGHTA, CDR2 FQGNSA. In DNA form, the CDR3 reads TGTGCCAGCAGCCCTCCCCCCGGGATCTATAACTATGGCTACACCTTC. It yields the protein CASSPPPGIYNYGYTF. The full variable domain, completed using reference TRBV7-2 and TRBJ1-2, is GAGVSQSPSNKVTEKGKDVELRCDPISGHTALYWYRQSLGQGLEFLIYFQGNSAPDKSGLPSDRFSAERTGGSVSTLTIQRTQQEDSAVYLCASSPPPGIYNYGYTFGSGTRLTVV.

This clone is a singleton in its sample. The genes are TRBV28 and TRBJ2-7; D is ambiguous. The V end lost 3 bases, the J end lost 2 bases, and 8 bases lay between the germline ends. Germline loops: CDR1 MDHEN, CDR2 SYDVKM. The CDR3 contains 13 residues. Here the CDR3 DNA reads TGTGCCAGCAGTTTGGGTGCCCCCTACGAGCAGTACTTC. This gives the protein CASSLGAPYEQYF.

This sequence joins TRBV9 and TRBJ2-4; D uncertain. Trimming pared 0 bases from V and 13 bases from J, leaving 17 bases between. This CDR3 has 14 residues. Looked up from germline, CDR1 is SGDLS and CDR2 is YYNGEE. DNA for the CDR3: TGTGCCAGCAGCGTAGGGGTCACCACCTCCTCCCAGTACTTC. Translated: CASSVGVTTSSQYF.

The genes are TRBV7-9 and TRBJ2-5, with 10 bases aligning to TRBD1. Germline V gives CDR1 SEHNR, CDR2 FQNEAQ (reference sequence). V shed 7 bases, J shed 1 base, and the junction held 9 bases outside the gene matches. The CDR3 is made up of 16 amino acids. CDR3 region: CASNQLRDRGQETQYF. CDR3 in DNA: TGTGCCAGCAATCAACTCCGGGACAGGGGCCAAGAGACCCAGTACTTC.

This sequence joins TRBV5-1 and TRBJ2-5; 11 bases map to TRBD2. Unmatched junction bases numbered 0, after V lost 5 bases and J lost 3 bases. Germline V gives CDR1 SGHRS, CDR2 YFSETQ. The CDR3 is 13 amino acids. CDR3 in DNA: TGCGCCAGCAGGACTAGCGGGAAAGAGACCCAGTACTTC. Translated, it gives CASRTSGKETQYF. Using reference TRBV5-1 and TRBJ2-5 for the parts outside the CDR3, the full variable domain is KAGVTQTPRYLIKTRGQQVTLSCSPISGHRSVSWYQQTPGQGLQFLFEYFSETQRNKGNFPGRFSGRQFSNSRSEMNVSTLELGDSALYLCASRTSGKETQYFGPGTRLLVL.